Below are 17 T cell receptor beta chains sequenced from a single sample in a study of blood T cells in healthy people across ages. Then a second PCR, running roughly 7 to 11 cycles, was carried out with a sample-barcoded 5' primer and a J-beta primer mix. TCRdb used MiXCR to reprocess the 5' RACE reads, holding one entry per CDR3 protein. The sample has around 600,000 distinct CDR3 sequences, about 45% seen once; the top ten hold approximately 25%. Sequencing was done on a sample of blood. Receptor source: a man at least 80 years old in good health.

The chain couples TRBV18 to TRBJ1-4; tentatively, D is TRBD1 (5 bases). Germline V CDR1 and CDR2: KGHSH, LQKENI. There are 15 residues in the CDR3. V lost 2 bases to trimming and J lost 7 bases, with 14 bases between them. The CDR3 sequence: CASSPSGQGSEKLFF. CDR3 DNA sequence: TGTGCCAGCTCACCATCCGGACAAGGGTCTGAAAAACTGTTTTTT.

This clonotype was found once. This chain connects TRBV20-1 to TRBJ2-5; TRBD1 agrees at 7 bases. The germline gives CDR1 DFQATT, CDR2 SNEGSKA (reference sequence). With 3 bases clipped from V and 4 bases from J, the junction kept 8 bases outside the gene matches. The CDR3 contains 14 residues. The CDR3 loop reads CSARGAQGRETQYF. DNA of the CDR3: TGCAGTGCTAGGGGCGCACAGGGGAGAGAGACCCAGTACTTC.

This chain uses TRBV28 with TRBJ2-7; TRBD1 aligns across 8 bases. The J call is doubtful: the DNA matches TRBJ2-4 better. Germline V gene sequence: CDR1 MDHEN, CDR2 SYDVKM. This CDR3 is built from 13 residues. The CDR3 DNA reads as TGTGCCAGCAGTTTTCAGGGGGCGGGCATTCAGTACTTC. Translated: CASSFQGAGIQYF.

This clonotype was detected once. A much larger clone sits a single nucleotide away, making a read error possible. The V gene is TRBV6-6, the J gene TRBJ2-7; 8 positions agree with TRBD2. CDR1 MNHNY and CDR2 SVGAGI come from the germline V gene (reference sequence). The CDR3 runs to 14 residues. In DNA form, the CDR3 reads TGTGTCAGCAGAGGCGGGGGGAATGCCTACGAGCAGTACTTC. This gives the protein CVSRGGGNAYEQYF.

This clonotype showed up just a few times. V is TRBV10-3 and J is TRBJ1-4; TRBD1 matches 12 bases. V gave up 8 bases and J gave up 4 bases; unmatched junction bases: 11. The CDR3 totals 17 residues. Germline assignment: CDR1 ENHRY and CDR2 SYGVKD. CDR3 in amino acids: CAIGAGQGARGNEKLFF. CDR3 coding DNA: TGTGCCATCGGTGCGGGACAGGGGGCTCGGGGTAATGAAAAACTGTTTTTT.

This clonotype was recorded a few times. J is TRBJ2-7 and V is TRBV7-9, with TRBD1 matching 9 bases. CDR1 SEHNR and CDR2 FQNEAQ come from the germline V gene (reference sequence). Germline trimming cut 5 bases from V and 5 bases from J; bases unmatched to any gene: 10. The CDR3 spans 15 residues. The CDR3 coding sequence is TGTGCCAGCAGCGCGACCGGGACAGGGATCGACGAGCAGTACTTC. It yields the protein CASSATGTGIDEQYF.

The table lists this clonotype with a few counts. This chain connects TRBV6-2 or TRBV6-3 to TRBJ2-7; 14 nucleotides agree with TRBD2. Germline CDR1 is MNHEY and CDR2 is SVGEGT. V lost 0 bases, J lost 3 bases, and 7 bases stayed unmatched. The CDR3 loop spans 18 amino acids. The CDR3 sequence is CASSYSTSGRASYYEQYF. CDR3 sequence (DNA): TGTGCCAGCAGTTACTCGACTAGCGGGAGGGCCTCGTACTACGAGCAGTACTTC.

The V call is TRBV7-3, the J call TRBJ1-1; D unclear. The V end lost 5 bases, the J end lost 3 bases, and 16 bases lay between the germline ends. Germline loops: CDR1 SGHTA, CDR2 FQGTGA. CDR3 length: 15 amino acids. CDR3 region: CASSPTGPQDTEAFF. The CDR3 DNA follows: TGTGCCAGCAGCCCGACCGGACCGCAGGACACTGAAGCTTTCTTT.

The chain couples TRBV28 to TRBJ2-7; 14 bases map to TRBD2. V was pared by 6 bases and J by 4 bases, with 8 bases of the junction left unmatched. The germline V gene has CDR1 MDHEN and CDR2 SYDVKM. This CDR3 region has 16 residues. CDR3 DNA sequence: TGTGCCAGCAGCCGGGGGACTAGCGGGAGAGCTTACGAGCAGTACTTC. Protein: CASSRGTSGRAYEQYF. Full variable domain (remainder filled in from reference TRBV28 and TRBJ2-7): DVKVTQSSRYLVKRTGEKVFLECVQDMDHENMFWYRQDPGLGLRLIYFSYDVKMKEKGDIPEGYSVSREKKERFSLILESASTNQTSMYLCASSRGTSGRAYEQYFGPGTRLTVT.

The CDR3 here is CASSRDTPYEQYF. The CDR3, as DNA: TGCGCCAGCAGCCGGGACACCCCCTACGAGCAGTACTTC. The rearrangement joins TRBV4-1 to TRBJ2-7; perhaps TRBD1 as D (6 bases). Germline values: CDR1 MGHRA, CDR2 YSYEKL. The CDR3 contains 13 residues. V gave up 4 bases and J gave up 2 bases, with 9 bases separating them.

V and J are TRBV20-1 and TRBJ2-7; D possibly corresponds to TRBD1 (6 bases). The V and J ends lost 2 bases and 0 bases respectively, with 17 bases between them. From germline, CDR1 is DFQATT and CDR2 SNEGSKA (reference sequence). The CDR3 is made up of 16 amino acids. The CDR3 here is CSARIGGPRSSYEQYF. DNA of the CDR3: TGCAGTGCTAGAATAGGGGGTCCTCGGAGCTCCTACGAGCAGTACTTC.

This clonotype was seen many times. V gene TRBV29-1 combines with J gene TRBJ2-4; D not certain. This CDR3 region has 12 residues. From germline, CDR1 is SQVTM and CDR2 ANQGSEA. The germline V and J ends were trimmed by 1 base and 8 bases, with 9 bases remaining between them. This CDR3 is CSVEGAGYIQYF. For the CDR3, the DNA is TGCAGCGTTGAAGGGGCAGGATACATTCAGTACTTC.

The chain joins TRBV29-1 to TRBJ2-5; D call uncertain. Germline V lookup: CDR1 SQVTM, CDR2 ANQGSEA. With 6 bases removed from V and 4 bases from J, the gap between germline ends came to 12 bases. This CDR3 has 12 amino acids. The CDR3 bases are TGCAGCGTCACTACCGCCGGAGAGACCCAGTACTTC. Translation: CSVTTAGETQYF.

V is TRBV7-3 and J is TRBJ2-5; D remains ambiguous. The CDR3 length is 14 residues. Germline CDR1 and CDR2: SGHTA and FQGTGA. V shed 5 bases and J shed 2 bases, with 12 bases lying between them. The CDR3 protein is CASSLLGPQETQYF. As DNA, the CDR3 is TGTGCCAGCAGCCTCCTTGGGCCACAAGAGACCCAGTACTTC. The whole variable domain, remainder taken from reference TRBV7-3 and TRBJ2-5, is GAGVSQTPSNKVTEKGKYVELRCDPISGHTALYWYRQSLGQGPEFLIYFQGTGAADDSGLPNDRFFAVRPEGSVSTLKIQRTERGDSAVYLCASSLLGPQETQYFGPGTRLLVL.

This clonotype was recorded a few times. The chain employs TRBV7-9 and TRBJ2-5; 7 nucleotides agree with TRBD1. V lost 5 bases and J lost 11; bases outside the gene matches: 17. There are 15 residues in the CDR3. Germline V gives CDR1 SEHNR, CDR2 FQNEAQ (reference sequence). CDR3 DNA sequence: TGTGCCAGCAGCCCGACAGGGATGGTGGGAGATGAGCAGTACTTC. Its translation is CASSPTGMVGDEQYF.

The sample holds one count of this clonotype. A much larger clone lies a single base off, so this may be a read error. The J gene is TRBJ1-5, the V gene TRBV6-6; D gene uncertain. This CDR3 comprises 14 residues. Germline V gene lookup returns CDR1 MNHNY and CDR2 SVGAGI (reference sequence). V shed 2 bases and J shed 4 bases, with 9 bases lying between them. CDR3 DNA sequence: TGTGCCAGCAGTTACGCGAGTGGGAATCAGCCCCAGCATTTT. Translation: CASSYASGNQPQHF.

This clonotype has ten or more counts. In nucleotides, the CDR3 is TGTGCCAGCAATCGGGGGGGCGATAACTATGGCTACACCTTC. Translation: CASNRGGDNYGYTF. This chain connects TRBV6-6 to TRBJ1-2; the D gene is possibly TRBD1 (6 bases). Germline V CDR1 and CDR2: MNHNY, SVGAGI (reference sequence). V shed 7 bases and J shed 1 base, with 13 bases lying between them. This CDR3 is built from 14 residues.